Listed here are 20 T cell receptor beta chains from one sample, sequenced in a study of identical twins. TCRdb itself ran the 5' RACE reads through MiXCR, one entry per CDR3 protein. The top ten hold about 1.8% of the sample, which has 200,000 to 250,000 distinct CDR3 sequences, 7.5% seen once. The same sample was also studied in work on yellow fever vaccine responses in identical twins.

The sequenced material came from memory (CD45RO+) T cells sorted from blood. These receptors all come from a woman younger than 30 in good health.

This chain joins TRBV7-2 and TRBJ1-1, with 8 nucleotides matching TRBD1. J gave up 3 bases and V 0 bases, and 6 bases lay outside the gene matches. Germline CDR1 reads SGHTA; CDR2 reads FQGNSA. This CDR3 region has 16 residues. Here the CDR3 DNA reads TGTGCCAGCAGCTTAGCCAGGGGGCGTTTGTACACTGAAGCTTTCTTT. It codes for CASSLARGRLYTEAFF. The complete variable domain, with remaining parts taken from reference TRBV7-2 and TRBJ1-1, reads GAGVSQSPSNKVTEKGKDVELRCDPISGHTALYWYRQSLGQGLEFLIYFQGNSAPDKSGLPSDRFSAERTGGSVSTLTIQRTQQEDSAVYLCASSLARGRLYTEAFFGQGTRLTVV.

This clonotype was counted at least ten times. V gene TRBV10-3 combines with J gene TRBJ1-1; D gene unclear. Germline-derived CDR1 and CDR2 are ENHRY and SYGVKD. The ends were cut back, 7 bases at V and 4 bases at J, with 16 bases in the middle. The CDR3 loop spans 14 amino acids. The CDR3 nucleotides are TGTGCCATCACCGATGACGGAGTGGGCACTGAAGCTTTCTTT. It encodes CAITDDGVGTEAFF.

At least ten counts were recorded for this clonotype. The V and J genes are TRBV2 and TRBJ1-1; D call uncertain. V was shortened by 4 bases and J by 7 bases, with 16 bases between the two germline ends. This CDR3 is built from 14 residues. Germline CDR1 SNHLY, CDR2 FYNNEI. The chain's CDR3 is CASSVAGSRSEAFF. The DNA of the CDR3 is TGTGCCAGCAGTGTTGCCGGGAGTCGGAGTGAAGCTTTCTTT.

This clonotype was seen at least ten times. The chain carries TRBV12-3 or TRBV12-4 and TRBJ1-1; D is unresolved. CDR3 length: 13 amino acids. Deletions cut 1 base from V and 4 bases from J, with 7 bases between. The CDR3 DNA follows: TGTGCCAGCAGTTTAGGAGTGGGCACTGAAGCTTTCTTT. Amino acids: CASSLGVGTEAFF.

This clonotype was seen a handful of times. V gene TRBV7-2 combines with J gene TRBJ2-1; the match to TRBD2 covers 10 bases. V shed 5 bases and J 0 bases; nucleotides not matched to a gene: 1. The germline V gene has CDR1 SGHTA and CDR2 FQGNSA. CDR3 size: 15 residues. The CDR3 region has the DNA TGTGCCAGCAGCAGACTAGCGGGCTCCTACAATGAGCAGTTCTTC. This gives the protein CASSRLAGSYNEQFF.

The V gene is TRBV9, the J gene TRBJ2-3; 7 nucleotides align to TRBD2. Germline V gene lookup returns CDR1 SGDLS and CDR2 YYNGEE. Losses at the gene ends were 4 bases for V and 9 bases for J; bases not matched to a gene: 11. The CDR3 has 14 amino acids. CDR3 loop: CASSPRGVGDTQYF. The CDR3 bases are TGTGCCAGCAGCCCCCGGGGGGTGGGGGACACGCAGTATTTT.

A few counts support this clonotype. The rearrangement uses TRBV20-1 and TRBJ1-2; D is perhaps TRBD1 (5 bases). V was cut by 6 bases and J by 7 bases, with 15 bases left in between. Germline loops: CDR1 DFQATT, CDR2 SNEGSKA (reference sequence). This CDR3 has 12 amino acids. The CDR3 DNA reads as TGCAGTGCCTCGGGGCCGGGGTTTGGCTACACCTTC. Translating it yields CSASGPGFGYTF.

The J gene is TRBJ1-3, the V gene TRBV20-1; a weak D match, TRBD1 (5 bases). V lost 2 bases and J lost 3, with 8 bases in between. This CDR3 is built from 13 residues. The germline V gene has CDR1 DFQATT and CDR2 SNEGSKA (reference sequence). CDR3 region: CSARQGGGNTIYF. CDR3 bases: TGCAGTGCTAGACAGGGTGGTGGAAACACCATATATTTT.

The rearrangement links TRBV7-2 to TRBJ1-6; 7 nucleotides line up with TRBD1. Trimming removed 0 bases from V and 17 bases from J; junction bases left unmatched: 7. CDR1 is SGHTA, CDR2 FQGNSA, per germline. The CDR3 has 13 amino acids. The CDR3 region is CASSLAWDSRFHF. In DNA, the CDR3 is TGTGCCAGCAGCTTAGCGTGGGACAGCCGCTTCCACTTT. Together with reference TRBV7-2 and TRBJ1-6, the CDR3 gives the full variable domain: GAGVSQSPSNKVTEKGKDVELRCDPISGHTALYWYRQSLGQGLEFLIYFQGNSAPDKSGLPSDRFSAERTGGSVSTLTIQRTQQEDSAVYLCASSLAWDSRFHFGNGTRLTVT.

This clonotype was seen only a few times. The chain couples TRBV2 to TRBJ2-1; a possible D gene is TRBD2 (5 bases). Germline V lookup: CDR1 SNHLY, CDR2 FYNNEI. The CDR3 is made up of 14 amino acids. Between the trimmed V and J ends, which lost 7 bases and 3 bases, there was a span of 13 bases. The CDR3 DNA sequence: TGTGCCAGCAACCCCCAAGGGAGCTACAATGAGCAGTTCTTC. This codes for CASNPQGSYNEQFF. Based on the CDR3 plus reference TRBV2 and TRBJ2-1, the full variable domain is EPEVTQTPSHQVTQMGQEVILRCVPISNHLYFYWYRQILGQKVEFLVSFYNNEISEKSEIFDDQFSVERPDGSNFTLKIRSTKLEDSAMYFCASNPQGSYNEQFFGPGTRLTVL.

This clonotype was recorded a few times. Here the CDR3 reads CASSEAGTGNTEAFF. CDR3 coding DNA: TGTGCCAGCAGTGAAGCCGGGACAGGGAACACTGAAGCTTTCTTT. The chain links TRBV6-1 to TRBJ1-1; 8 bases align to TRBD1. Germline V gene lookup returns CDR1 MNHNS and CDR2 SASEGT. V trimming: 0 bases; J trimming: 1 base; junction bases outside the gene matches: 1. The CDR3 extends over 15 amino acids.

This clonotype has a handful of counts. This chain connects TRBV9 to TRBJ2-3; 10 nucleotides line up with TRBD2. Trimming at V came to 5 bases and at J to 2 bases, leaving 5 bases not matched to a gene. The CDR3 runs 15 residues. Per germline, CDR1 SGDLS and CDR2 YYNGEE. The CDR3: CASSIGTSDTDTQYF. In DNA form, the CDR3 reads TGTGCCAGCAGTATCGGGACTAGCGACACAGATACGCAGTATTTT.

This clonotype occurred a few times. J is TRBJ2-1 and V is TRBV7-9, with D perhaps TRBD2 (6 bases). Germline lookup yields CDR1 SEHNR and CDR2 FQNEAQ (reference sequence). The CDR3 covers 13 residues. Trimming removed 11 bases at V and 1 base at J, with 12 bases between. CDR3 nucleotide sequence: TGTGCCTTCGGCCGGGGGTCCTACAATGAGCAGTTCTTC. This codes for CAFGRGSYNEQFF. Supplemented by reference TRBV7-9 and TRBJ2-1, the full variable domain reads DTGVSQNPRHKITKRGQNVTFRCDPISEHNRLYWYRQTLGQGPEFLTYFQNEAQLEKSRLLSDRFSAERPKGSFSTLEIQRTEQGDSAMYLCAFGRGSYNEQFFGPGTRLTVL.

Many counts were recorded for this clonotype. The CDR3 nucleotides are TGCGCCAGCAGCCAAAGCGGGGACAGAGGATACACTGAAGCTTTCTTT. Its protein product is CASSQSGDRGYTEAFF. The V gene is TRBV4-1, the J gene TRBJ1-1; TRBD1 aligns across 7 bases. V gave up 2 bases and J gave up 3 bases; unmatched junction bases: 9. CDR1 MGHRA and CDR2 YSYEKL come from the germline V gene. This CDR3 is built from 16 residues.

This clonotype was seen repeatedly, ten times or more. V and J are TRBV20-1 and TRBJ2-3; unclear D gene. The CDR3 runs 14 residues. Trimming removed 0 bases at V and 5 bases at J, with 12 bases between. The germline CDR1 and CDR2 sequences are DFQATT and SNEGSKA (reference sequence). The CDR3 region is CSARDQIRGDTQYF. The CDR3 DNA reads TGCAGTGCTAGAGATCAAATACGAGGAGATACGCAGTATTTT.

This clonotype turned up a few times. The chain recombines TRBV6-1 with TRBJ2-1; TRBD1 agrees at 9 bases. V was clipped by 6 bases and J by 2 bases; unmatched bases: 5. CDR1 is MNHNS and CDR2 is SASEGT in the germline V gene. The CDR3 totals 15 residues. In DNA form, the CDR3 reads TGTGCCAGCAGCCGCACAGGGGGCCCCTACAATGAGCAGTTCTTC. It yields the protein CASSRTGGPYNEQFF.

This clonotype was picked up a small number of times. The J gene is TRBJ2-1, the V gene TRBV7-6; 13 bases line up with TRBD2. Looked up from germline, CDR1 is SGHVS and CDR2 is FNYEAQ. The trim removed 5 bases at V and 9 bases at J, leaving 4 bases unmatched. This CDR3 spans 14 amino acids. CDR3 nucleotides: TGTGCCAGCAGCAACGGACTAGCGGGAGTTGAGCAGTTCTTC. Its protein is CASSNGLAGVEQFF.

CDR3 residues: CASSVGAQGASEQFF. In DNA form, the CDR3 reads TGTGCCAGCAGCGTAGGGGCGCAGGGAGCTAGTGAGCAGTTCTTC. The J gene is TRBJ2-1, the V gene TRBV9; D may be TRBD1 or TRBD2 (5 bases each). Trimming took 0 bases from V and 9 from J, leaving 16 bases between them. The CDR3 runs 15 residues. Germline assignment: CDR1 SGDLS and CDR2 YYNGEE.

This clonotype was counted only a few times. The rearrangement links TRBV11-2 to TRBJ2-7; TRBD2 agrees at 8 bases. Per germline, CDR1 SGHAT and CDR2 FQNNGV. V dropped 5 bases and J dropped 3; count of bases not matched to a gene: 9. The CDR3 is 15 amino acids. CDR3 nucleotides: TGTGCCAGCAGCGCTCGGGGGGGCCATGGCTACGAGCAGTACTTC. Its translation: CASSARGGHGYEQYF. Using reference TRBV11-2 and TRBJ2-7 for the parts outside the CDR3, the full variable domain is EAGVAQSPRYKIIEKRQSVAFWCNPISGHATLYWYQQILGQGPKLLIQFQNNGVVDDSQLPKDRFSAERLKGVDSTLKIQPAKLEDSAVYLCASSARGGHGYEQYFGPGTRLTVT.

This CDR3 reads CASTLDPEGEQFF. The CDR3 bases are TGTGCCAGCACCCTGGACCCGGAGGGTGAGCAGTTCTTC. The chain is built from TRBV9 and TRBJ2-1, with D possibly matching TRBD2 (6 bases). The germline gives CDR1 SGDLS, CDR2 YYNGEE. V lost 6 bases and J lost 9, with 16 bases in between. This CDR3 spans 13 amino acids.